The 22 T cell receptor beta chains below come from one sample, sequenced in a study of shared clonotypes between healthy human individuals. Clones were sequenced by immunoSEQ multiplex PCR, and TCRdb holds only the in-frame ones, with some missing. The data show 2 million to 2.5 million clones, around 93% seen once. Material: naive CD4+ T cells from PBMCs. Subset specified: CD45RA+ positively selected. The origin of the receptors is a man aged 18 to 30 in good health. Some clones in this sample may be carry-over from other donors' samples.

This chain uses TRBV28 with TRBJ1-3; 9 bases align to TRBD1. The CDR3 is made up of 17 amino acids. Per germline, CDR1 MDHEN and CDR2 SYDVKM. Trimming removed 6 bases from V and 0 bases from J; junction bases left unmatched: 9. The CDR3, as DNA: TGTGCCAGCAGCATCCCGGGACAGGGATACTCTGGAAACACCATATATTTT. Protein: CASSIPGQGYSGNTIYF.

J is TRBJ2-7 and V is TRBV5-4, with D maybe TRBD1 (6 bases). CDR3 length equals 15 residues. Trimming pared 4 bases from V and 5 bases from J, leaving 19 bases between. Germline lookup yields CDR1 SGHNT and CDR2 YYREEE (reference sequence). CDR3 nucleotide sequence: TGTGCCAGCAGCCGCCCGGGTGGGGGCAATAACGAGCAGTACTTC. This encodes CASSRPGGGNNEQYF.

This chain uses TRBV5-6 with TRBJ2-5, with D unclear. This CDR3 has 15 residues. Trimming removed 0 bases at V and 0 bases at J, with 9 bases between. Germline CDR1 and CDR2: SGHDT and YYEEEE. CDR3 protein: CASSLDAADQETQYF. The CDR3 bases are TGTGCCAGCAGCTTGGATGCGGCAGACCAAGAGACCCAGTACTTC.

The gene calls are TRBV15 and TRBJ2-7, with D maybe TRBD1 (6 bases). Trimming removed 4 bases at V and 5 bases at J, with 6 bases between. The CDR3 spans 11 residues. Germline V gene lookup returns CDR1 LNHNV and CDR2 YYDKDF (reference sequence). The CDR3 sequence: CATSNRDEQYF. The CDR3 DNA reads TGTGCCACCAGCAACAGGGACGAGCAGTACTTC.

This chain joins TRBV4-1 and TRBJ1-5, with 11 bases lining up with TRBD1. The CDR3 extends over 16 amino acids. V lost 1 base to trimming and J lost 9 bases; unmatched junction nucleotides: 8. Germline V gene data show CDR1 as MGHRA and CDR2 as YSYEKL. The CDR3 protein is CASSQAQGTGGTPQHF. CDR3 nucleotide sequence: TGCGCCAGCAGCCAAGCCCAGGGGACAGGGGGAACGCCCCAGCATTTT.

J is TRBJ1-5 and V is TRBV11-2, with 8 bases matching TRBD1. The CDR3 runs 16 residues. The ends lost 1 base at V and 5 bases at J; junction bases unmatched: 7. Germline V lookup: CDR1 SGHAT, CDR2 FQNNGV. The CDR3 spells CASSLGTGPGYQPQHF. The CDR3 DNA reads TGTGCCAGCAGCTTAGGGACAGGGCCAGGCTATCAGCCCCAGCATTTT.

The chain combines TRBV5-6 with TRBJ2-5; D gene unclear. CDR3 length: 16 residues. V lost 2 bases and J 5 bases, leaving 19 bases between the germline ends. CDR1 is SGHDT, CDR2 YYEEEE, per germline. CDR3 coding DNA: TGTGCCAGCAGCTTTTCCCCCGGAGCTTCATCGGAGACCCAGTACTTC. Protein product: CASSFSPGASSETQYF.

The rearrangement uses TRBV4-1 and TRBJ1-5, with 7 bases lining up with TRBD1. The CDR3 is made up of 15 amino acids. Losses at the gene ends were 6 bases for V and 4 bases for J; bases not matched to a gene: 9. Germline CDR1 MGHRA, CDR2 YSYEKL. The CDR3 region is CASSPYEQGNQPQHF. The CDR3 DNA follows: TGCGCCAGCAGTCCTTACGAACAGGGGAATCAGCCCCAGCATTTT.

The chain recombines TRBV6-6 with TRBJ2-5, with TRBD2 matching over 8 bases. This CDR3 is built from 14 residues. Trimming took 6 bases from V and 10 from J; bases not matched to a gene: 13. Per germline, CDR1 MNHNY and CDR2 SVGAGI (reference sequence). The chain's CDR3 is CASSALPIAGGQYF. The CDR3 DNA follows: TGTGCCAGCAGCGCTCTCCCGATCGCGGGAGGCCAGTACTTC.

The sample holds one count of this clone. The chain employs TRBV7-2 and TRBJ2-1, with D hard to call. With 6 bases removed from V and 8 bases from J, the gap between germline ends came to 11 bases. In germline, CDR1 is SGHTA, CDR2 FQGNSA. The CDR3 spans 12 residues. The CDR3 loop reads CASRSGSDEQFF. CDR3 in DNA: TGTGCCAGCAGGTCCGGCTCGGATGAGCAGTTCTTC.

Here the CDR3 reads CASSLVADYGYTF. The DNA of the CDR3 is TGCGCCAGCAGCTTGGTGGCCGACTATGGCTACACCTTC. The chain carries TRBV5-1 and TRBJ1-2; D not resolved. Trimming took 0 bases from V and 3 from J, leaving 6 bases between them. The CDR3 has 13 amino acids. CDR1 and CDR2 (germline): SGHRS, YFSETQ.

Of note for this clone: The same CDR3 is also encoded by other DNA sequences in this sample. The V call is TRBV7-2, the J call TRBJ1-5; TRBD1 aligns across 7 bases. This CDR3 has 14 residues. The germline gives CDR1 SGHTA, CDR2 FQGNSA. J gave up 4 bases and V 5 bases, and 5 bases lay outside the gene matches. The CDR3 reads CASSNRQGNQPQHF. CDR3 sequence (DNA): TGTGCCAGCAGCAACCGACAGGGAAATCAGCCCCAGCATTTT.

The chain employs TRBV7-8 and TRBJ2-1, with D possibly called TRBD1 or TRBD2 (5 bases each). The CDR3 is made up of 14 amino acids. V lost 0 bases and J 5 bases, leaving 8 bases between the germline ends. Germline CDR1 is SGHVS and CDR2 is FQNEAQ. The CDR3 loop is CASSLALGDNEQFF. CDR3 DNA: TGTGCCAGCAGCTTAGCGTTGGGGGACAATGAGCAGTTCTTC.

J is TRBJ2-3 and V is TRBV7-2; D not certain. Per the germline V gene, CDR1 is SGHTA and CDR2 is FQGNSA. The germline V and J ends were trimmed by 5 bases and 7 bases, with 13 bases remaining between them. CDR3 length equals 13 residues. The CDR3 spells CASSELTGNTQYF. The DNA of the CDR3 is TGTGCCAGCAGCGAACTTACCGGTAATACGCAGTATTTT.

The chain carries TRBV19 and TRBJ1-1; the D is unclear. The V gene's germline CDR1 is LNHDA and CDR2 SQIVND (reference sequence). Trimming removed 5 bases at V and 1 base at J, with 14 bases between. This CDR3 is 15 amino acids long. CDR3 amino acids: CASSVRALWNTEAFF. Here the CDR3 DNA reads TGTGCCAGTAGTGTCCGGGCCCTATGGAACACTGAAGCTTTCTTT.

This clone was seen only once. V gene TRBV6-5 combines with J gene TRBJ2-6, with D possibly called TRBD1 or TRBD2 (5 bases each). The V end lost 4 bases, the J end lost 4 bases, and 14 bases lay between the germline ends. Germline V gene data show CDR1 as MNHEY and CDR2 as SVGAGI. This CDR3 has 16 amino acids. The CDR3 DNA is TGTGCCAGCAGTTTACTTGGGGGAGTGGGGGCCAACGTCCTGACTTTC. Translated, it gives CASSLLGGVGANVLTF.

The gene calls are TRBV30 and TRBJ1-3; tentative D call: TRBD1 (5 bases). Trimming left V 0 bases short and J 0 bases short, with 9 bases between. The CDR3 length is 15 residues. Germline loops: CDR1 GTSNPN, CDR2 SVGIG (reference sequence). The CDR3 DNA is TGTGCCTGGAGTGTACGAAGGGGCTCTGGAAACACCATATATTTT. Translation gives CAWSVRRGSGNTIYF.

This rearrangement joins TRBV2 to TRBJ2-7, with D possibly matching TRBD2 (6 bases). The CDR3 sequence is 14 residues long. Trimming pared 7 bases from V and 6 bases from J, leaving 19 bases between. The germline V gene encodes CDR1 SNHLY and CDR2 FYNNEI. The CDR3 bases are TGTGCCAGCAATCGATATGGGCAGGGAGGCGAGCAGTACTTC. It yields the protein CASNRYGQGGEQYF.

This chain connects TRBV19 to TRBJ1-5; tentative D call: TRBD1 (6 bases). CDR1 is LNHDA, CDR2 SQIVND, per germline (reference sequence). The V and J ends lost 5 bases and 11 bases respectively, with 22 bases between them. CDR3 size: 15 residues. CDR3 loop: CASSALQGMGLAQHF. In DNA form, the CDR3 reads TGTGCCAGTAGTGCCCTACAGGGTATGGGGTTAGCCCAGCATTTT.

V is TRBV7-6 and J is TRBJ2-2; a weak D match, TRBD1 (7 bases). V was shortened by 5 bases and J by 2 bases, with 15 bases between the two germline ends. This CDR3 region has 16 residues. Germline V gene data show CDR1 as SGHVS and CDR2 as FNYEAQ. The CDR3 DNA reads as TGTGCCAGCAGCGCCCGACAGGGACTCAACACCGGGGAGCTGTTTTTT. This gives the protein CASSARQGLNTGELFF.

Concerning this clone: Other DNA variants within this sample encode the same CDR3. This chain links TRBV5-4 with TRBJ2-2; D unresolved. V gave up 4 bases and J gave up 3 bases, with 4 bases separating them. Looked up from germline, CDR1 is SGHNT and CDR2 is YYREEE (reference sequence). This CDR3 contains 12 residues. The CDR3 protein is CASSRDTGELFF. The CDR3 DNA is TGTGCCAGCAGCCGGGACACCGGGGAGCTGTTTTTT.

J is TRBJ2-5 and V is TRBV6-5, with 12 bases identical to TRBD1. The CDR3 sequence is 15 residues long. J gave up 5 bases and V 6 bases, and 7 bases lay outside the gene matches. Germline values: CDR1 MNHEY, CDR2 SVGAGI. This CDR3 reads CASSQGQGAWETQYF. CDR3 sequence (DNA): TGTGCCAGCAGCCAGGGACAGGGGGCTTGGGAGACCCAGTACTTC.